The source of this T cell receptor (beta chain) is a study of T cell responses to AZD1222 COVID-19 vaccine (dated by TCRdb to the early 2020s). Study-level background: Because spike-specific TCR depth and breadth did not differ between the two schedules, AZD1222 recipients who got a second dose at roughly 4 weeks were pooled with those who got a second dose at roughly 12 weeks. TCR sequencing was performed for about 250 trial participants, of whom 200 to 210 were given two doses of AZD1222 and around 25 were given two doses of MenACWY control vaccine. Enrollment into the trials was organized by age into subgroups of 18-55, 56-69 and 70-plus years, and those subgroups contained approximately 150, 30 and 60 TCR-sequenced participants, respectively.

Worth noting for this clone: There is no known antigen for this receptor. Base qualities are not recorded, but no much larger clone differs from it by a single base.

There are 17 amino acids in the CDR3, from cysteine to phenylalanine inclusive. The kept DNA is CDR3 alone, 51 bases in frame from the first base. Looking up the germline V gene (reference sequence) yields CDR1 LNHDA and CDR2 SQIVND. V lost 5 bases and J lost 5 bases; the stretch between them is 24 bases long. The full study reports these points: Reportedly, close to half of the unique spike-specific TCRs recognized epitopes lying outside the regions that are mutated in the B.1.351 and B.1.1.7 variants. Participants were mostly white British, with more females than males. The authors suggested clonal diversity may have been underestimated. The 56-69-year group was small, and its depth increase did not reach significance, likely because of low power. The vaccine-associated CD4 TCRs covered the entire spike protein, and the dominant responses fell in regions 160-218 and 743-854. A significant rise in spike-specific TCR breadth and depth was observed after two AZD1222 doses relative to day 0 and relative to MenACWY recipients. Because no samples from the day 14 peak response were available, repertoires could be characterized only after the peak T cell response. Conclusions about previously exposed vaccinees are limited because only a handful of AZD1222 recipients were SARS-CoV-2 seropositive at baseline.

The sample's time point label, in plain terms: baseline before first vaccination. The vaccinee samples were drawn from two UK trials, COV001 and COV002, one of which was a single-blind randomized controlled phase 2/3 trial testing AZD1222 (ChAdOx1 nCoV-19) in healthy adults. Trial participant PBMC samples were collected at day 0 and day 28 after the second dose for TCRbeta chain sequencing. The CDR3 regions of human TCRbeta chains were analyzed by immunosequencing. Per the authors' processing: TCRs in the repertoires were matched against a reference library of SARS-CoV-2-specific TCRs that had been generated with the MIRA antigen-specificity platform. Breadth was defined as the fraction of unique TCRs that were SARS-CoV-2-associated. Depth was defined as the fraction of total T cells that were SARS-CoV-2-associated. Using the MIRA data, every spike-specific TCR was mapped to the spike region that the TCR reacted to and assigned to either a CD4 or a CD8 class. Log10-transformed breadth and depth values were compared by one-way ANOVA with Sidak's multiple comparisons tests. TCRdb took over this immuneACCESS table, retaining in-frame rearrangements with V and J assigned. Such tables are incomplete; in checked studies, under half of the missing clones stem from an unresolved V gene, and the remainder is unexplained. V and J calls and clone size are given by that table; D and trimming were obtained from the DNA. The sample data list under 200,000 clones, and almost 95% of these were observed just once. Together, the top ten hold 1% to 1.5% of the sample.

This clonotype originated in an adult in good health. The sequencing here drew on peripheral blood, taken on day 0 of AZD1222 vaccination. Here the chain combines TRBV19 and TRBJ1-2; TRBD1 could be the D gene, as 5 bases match. The encoded CDR3 is CASSRGSVSSSFYGYTF. DNA sequence: TGTGCCAGTAGTCGGGGGTCGGTCTCATCATCGTTTTATGGCTACACCTTC. Reference TRBV19 and TRBJ1-2 genes cover what lies past the CDR3, so the full variable domain is DGGITQSPKYLFRKEGQNVTLSCEQNLNHDAMYWYRQDPGQGLRLIYYSQIVNDFQKGDIAEGYSVSREKKESFPLTVTSAQKNPTAFYLCASSRGSVSSSFYGYTFGSGTRLTVV.